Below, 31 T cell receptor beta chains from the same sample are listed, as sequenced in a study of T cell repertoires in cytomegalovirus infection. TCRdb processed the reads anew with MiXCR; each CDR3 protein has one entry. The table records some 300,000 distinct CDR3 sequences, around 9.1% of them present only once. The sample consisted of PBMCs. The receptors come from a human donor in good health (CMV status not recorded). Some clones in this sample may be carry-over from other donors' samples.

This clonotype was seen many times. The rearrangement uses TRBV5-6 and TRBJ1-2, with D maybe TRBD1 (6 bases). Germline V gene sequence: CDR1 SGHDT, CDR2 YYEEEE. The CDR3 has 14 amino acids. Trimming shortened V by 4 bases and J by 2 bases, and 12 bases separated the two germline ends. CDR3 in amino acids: CASSLQDRNYGYTF. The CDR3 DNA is TGTGCCAGCAGCCTCCAGGACAGAAACTATGGCTACACCTTC.

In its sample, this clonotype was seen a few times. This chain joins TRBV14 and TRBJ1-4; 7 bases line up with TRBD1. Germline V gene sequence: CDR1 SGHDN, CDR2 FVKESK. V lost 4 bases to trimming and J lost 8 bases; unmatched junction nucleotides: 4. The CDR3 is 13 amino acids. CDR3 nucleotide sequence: TGTGCCAGCAGCCCGGACAGGTGGGAAAAACTGTTTTTT. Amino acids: CASSPDRWEKLFF. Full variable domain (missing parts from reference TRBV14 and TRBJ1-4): EAGVTQFPSHSVIEKGQTVTLRCDPISGHDNLYWYRRVMGKEIKFLLHFVKESKQDESGMPNNRFLAERTGGTYSTLKVQPAELEDSGVYFCASSPDRWEKLFFGSGTQLSVL.

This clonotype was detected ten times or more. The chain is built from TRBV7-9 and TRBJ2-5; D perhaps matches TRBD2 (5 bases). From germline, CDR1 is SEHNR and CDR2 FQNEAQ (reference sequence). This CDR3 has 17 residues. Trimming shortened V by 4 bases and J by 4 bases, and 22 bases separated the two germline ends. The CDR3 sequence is CASSSPQGRISTETQYF. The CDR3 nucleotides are TGTGCCAGCAGCTCCCCTCAAGGGAGAATTTCTACAGAGACCCAGTACTTC.

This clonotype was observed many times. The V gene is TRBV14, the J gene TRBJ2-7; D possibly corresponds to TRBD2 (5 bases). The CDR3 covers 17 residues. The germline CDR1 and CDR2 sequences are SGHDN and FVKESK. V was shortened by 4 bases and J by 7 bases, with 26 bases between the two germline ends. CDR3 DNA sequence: TGTGCCAGCAGCCCCCGGGGAGTCGCCCTATATTTTCGGGAGCAGTACGTC. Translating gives CASSPRGVALYFREQYV.

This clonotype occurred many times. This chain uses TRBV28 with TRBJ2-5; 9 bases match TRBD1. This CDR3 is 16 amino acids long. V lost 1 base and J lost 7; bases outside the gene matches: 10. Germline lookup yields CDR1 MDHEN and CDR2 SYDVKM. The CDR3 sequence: CASSLSGTGSQGTQYF. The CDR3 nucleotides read TGTGCCAGCAGTTTATCCGGGACAGGGAGTCAGGGGACCCAGTACTTC.

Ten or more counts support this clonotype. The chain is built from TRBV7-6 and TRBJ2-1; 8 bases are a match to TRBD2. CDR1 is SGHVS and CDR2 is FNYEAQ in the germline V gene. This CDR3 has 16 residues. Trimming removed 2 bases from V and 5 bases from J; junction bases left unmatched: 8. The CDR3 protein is CASSLPAGGWNNEQFF. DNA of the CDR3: TGTGCCAGCAGCTTACCCGCGGGGGGATGGAACAATGAGCAGTTCTTC.

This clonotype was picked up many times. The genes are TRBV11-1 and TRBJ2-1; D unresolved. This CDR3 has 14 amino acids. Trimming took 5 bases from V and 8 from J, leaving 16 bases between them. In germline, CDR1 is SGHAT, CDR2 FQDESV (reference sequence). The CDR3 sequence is CASSRPRGIYEQFF. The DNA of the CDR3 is TGTGCCAGCAGCCGCCCCCGTGGAATCTATGAGCAGTTCTTC.

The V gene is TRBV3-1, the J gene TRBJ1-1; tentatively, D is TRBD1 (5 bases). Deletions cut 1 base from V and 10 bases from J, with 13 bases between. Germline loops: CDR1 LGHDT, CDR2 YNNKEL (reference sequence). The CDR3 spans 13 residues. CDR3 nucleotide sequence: TGTGCCAGCAGCCAAGGTATCCCAGGGACAGCTTTCTTT. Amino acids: CASSQGIPGTAFF.

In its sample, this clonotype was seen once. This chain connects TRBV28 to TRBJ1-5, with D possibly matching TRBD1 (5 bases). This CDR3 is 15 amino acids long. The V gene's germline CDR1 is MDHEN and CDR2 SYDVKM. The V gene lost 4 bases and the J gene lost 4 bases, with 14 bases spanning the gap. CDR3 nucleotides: TGTGCCAGCAGTTCCTTAGGGGTAGGGAATCAGCCCCAGCATTTT. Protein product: CASSSLGVGNQPQHF.

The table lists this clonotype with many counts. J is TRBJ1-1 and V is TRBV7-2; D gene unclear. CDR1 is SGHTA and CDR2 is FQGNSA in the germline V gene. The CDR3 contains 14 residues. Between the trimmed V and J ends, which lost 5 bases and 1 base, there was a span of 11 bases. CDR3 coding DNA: TGTGCCAGCAGCCCGCCAGAGAGGAACACTGAAGCTTTCTTT. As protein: CASSPPERNTEAFF.

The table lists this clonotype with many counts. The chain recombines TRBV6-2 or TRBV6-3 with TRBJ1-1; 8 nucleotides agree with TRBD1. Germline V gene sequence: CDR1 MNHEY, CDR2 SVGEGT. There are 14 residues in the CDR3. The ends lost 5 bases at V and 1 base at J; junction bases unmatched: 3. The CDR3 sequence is CASSHGQGNTEAFF. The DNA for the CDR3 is TGTGCCAGCAGTCACGGACAGGGGAACACTGAAGCTTTCTTT.

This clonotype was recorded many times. The CDR3 protein is CASSLATTAQQYF. Written as DNA, the CDR3 is TGTGCCAGCAGTTTAGCGACGACGGCCCAGCAGTACTTC. The rearrangement joins TRBV12-3 or TRBV12-4 to TRBJ2-7; no clear D. This CDR3 is 13 amino acids long. V lost 0 bases, J lost 8 bases, and 11 bases lay in between.

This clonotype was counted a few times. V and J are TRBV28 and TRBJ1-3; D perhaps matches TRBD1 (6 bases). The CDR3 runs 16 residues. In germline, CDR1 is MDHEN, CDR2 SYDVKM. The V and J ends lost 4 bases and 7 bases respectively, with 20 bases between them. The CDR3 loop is CASSSPGGSRVNTIYF. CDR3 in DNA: TGTGCCAGCAGTTCTCCCGGGGGCTCTAGGGTCAACACCATATATTTT.

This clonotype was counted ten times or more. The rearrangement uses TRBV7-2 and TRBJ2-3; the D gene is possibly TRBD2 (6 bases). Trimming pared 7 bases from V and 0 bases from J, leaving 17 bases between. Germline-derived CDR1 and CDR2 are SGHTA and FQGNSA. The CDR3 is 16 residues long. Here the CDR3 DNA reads TGTGCCAGCACCGCCAGAGGGCGGGGAAGCACAGATACGCAGTATTTT. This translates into CASTARGRGSTDTQYF.

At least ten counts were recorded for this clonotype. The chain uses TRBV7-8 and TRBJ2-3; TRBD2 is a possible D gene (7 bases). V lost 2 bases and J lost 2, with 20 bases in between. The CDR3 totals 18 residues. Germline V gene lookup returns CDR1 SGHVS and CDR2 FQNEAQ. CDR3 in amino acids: CASSLSTSGGVYTDTQYF. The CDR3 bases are TGTGCCAGCAGCTTATCGACCTCGGGGGGCGTTTACACAGATACGCAGTATTTT.

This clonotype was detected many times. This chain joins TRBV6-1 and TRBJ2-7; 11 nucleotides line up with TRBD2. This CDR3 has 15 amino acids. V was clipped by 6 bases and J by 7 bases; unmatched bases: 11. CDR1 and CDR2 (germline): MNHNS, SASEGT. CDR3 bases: TGTGCCAGCAGAGCAACTAGCGGGGGCTACCGGGAGCAGTACTTC. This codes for CASRATSGGYREQYF.

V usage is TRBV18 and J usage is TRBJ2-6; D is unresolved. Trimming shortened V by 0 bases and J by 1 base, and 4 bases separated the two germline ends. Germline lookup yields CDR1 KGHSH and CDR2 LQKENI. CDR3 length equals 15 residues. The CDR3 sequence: CASSPPKSGANVLTF. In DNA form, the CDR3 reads TGTGCCAGCTCACCACCTAAGTCTGGGGCCAACGTCCTGACTTTC.

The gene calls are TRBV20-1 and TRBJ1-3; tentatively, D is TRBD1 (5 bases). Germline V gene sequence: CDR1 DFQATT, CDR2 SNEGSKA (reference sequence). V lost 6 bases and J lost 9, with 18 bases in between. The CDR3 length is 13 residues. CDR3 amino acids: CSARPGPSSTIYF. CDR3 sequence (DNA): TGCAGTGCCCGACCGGGACCTTCGAGCACCATATATTTT.

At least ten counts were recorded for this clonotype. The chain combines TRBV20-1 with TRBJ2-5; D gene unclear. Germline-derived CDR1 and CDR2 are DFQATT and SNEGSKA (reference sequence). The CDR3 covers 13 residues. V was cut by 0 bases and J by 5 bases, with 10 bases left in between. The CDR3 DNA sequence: TGCAGTGCTAGAGATGCCCAAAGGGAGACCCAGTACTTC. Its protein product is CSARDAQRETQYF.

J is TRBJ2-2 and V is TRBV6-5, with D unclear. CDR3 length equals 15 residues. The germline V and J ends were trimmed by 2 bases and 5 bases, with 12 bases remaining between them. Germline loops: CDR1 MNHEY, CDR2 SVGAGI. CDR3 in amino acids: CASSYARQVTGELFF. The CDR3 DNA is TGTGCCAGCAGTTACGCCAGGCAGGTTACCGGGGAGCTGTTTTTT.

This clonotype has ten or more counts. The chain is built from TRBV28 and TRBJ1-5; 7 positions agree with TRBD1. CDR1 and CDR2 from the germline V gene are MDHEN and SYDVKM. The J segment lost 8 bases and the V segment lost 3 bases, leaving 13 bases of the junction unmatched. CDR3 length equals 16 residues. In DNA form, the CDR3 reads TGTGCCAGCAGTTTTTCCCGGACAGCCAGGGGGAAGCCCCAGCATTTT. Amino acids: CASSFSRTARGKPQHF.

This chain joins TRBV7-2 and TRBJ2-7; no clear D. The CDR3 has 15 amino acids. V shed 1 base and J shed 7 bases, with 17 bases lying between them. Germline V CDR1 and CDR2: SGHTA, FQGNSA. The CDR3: CASSLGSAGWGEQYF. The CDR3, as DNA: TGTGCCAGCAGCTTAGGCTCCGCAGGTTGGGGAGAGCAGTACTTC.

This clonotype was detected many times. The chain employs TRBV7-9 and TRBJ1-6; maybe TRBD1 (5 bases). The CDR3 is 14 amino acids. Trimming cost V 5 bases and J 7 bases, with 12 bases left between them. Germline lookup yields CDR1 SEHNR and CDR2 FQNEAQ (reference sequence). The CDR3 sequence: CASSIPGTNSPLHF. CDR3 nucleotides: TGTGCCAGCAGCATACCCGGGACGAATTCACCCCTCCACTTT.

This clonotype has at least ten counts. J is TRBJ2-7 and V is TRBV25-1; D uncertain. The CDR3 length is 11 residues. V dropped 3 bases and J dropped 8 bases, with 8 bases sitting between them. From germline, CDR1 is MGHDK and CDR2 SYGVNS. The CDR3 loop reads CASSEGLKQYF. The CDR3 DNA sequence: TGTGCCAGCAGTGAGGGGTTGAAGCAGTACTTC.

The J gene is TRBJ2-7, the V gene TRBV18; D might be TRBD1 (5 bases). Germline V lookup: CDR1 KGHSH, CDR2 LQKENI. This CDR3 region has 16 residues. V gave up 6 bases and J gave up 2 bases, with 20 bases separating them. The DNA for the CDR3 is TGTGCCAGCTCTCCTACTGGGGCAGTCGCAACCTACGAGCAGTACTTC. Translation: CASSPTGAVATYEQYF.

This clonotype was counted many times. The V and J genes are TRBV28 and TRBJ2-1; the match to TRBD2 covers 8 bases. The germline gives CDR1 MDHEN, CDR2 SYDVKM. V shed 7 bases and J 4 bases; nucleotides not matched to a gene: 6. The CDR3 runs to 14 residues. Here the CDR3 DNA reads TGTGCCAGCACCAGCGGGGGTCTTTACAATGAGCAGTTCTTC. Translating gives CASTSGGLYNEQFF.

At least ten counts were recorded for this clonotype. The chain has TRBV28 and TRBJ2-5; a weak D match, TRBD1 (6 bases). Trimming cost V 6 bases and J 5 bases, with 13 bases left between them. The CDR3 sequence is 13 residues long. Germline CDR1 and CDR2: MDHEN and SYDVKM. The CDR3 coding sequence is TGTGCCAGCAGCCGACCTAGGGGGGAGACCCAGTACTTC. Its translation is CASSRPRGETQYF.

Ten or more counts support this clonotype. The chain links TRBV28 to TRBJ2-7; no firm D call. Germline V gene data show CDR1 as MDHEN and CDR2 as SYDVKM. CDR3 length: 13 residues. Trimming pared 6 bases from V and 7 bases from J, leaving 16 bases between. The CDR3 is CASRGGSMFEQYV. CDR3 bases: TGTGCCAGCAGAGGCGGATCCATGTTTGAGCAGTACGTC.

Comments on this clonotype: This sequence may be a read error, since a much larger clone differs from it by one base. CDR3 region: CASSLSPLIENIRYF. In nucleotides, the CDR3 is TGCGCCAGCAGCCTATCGCCGCTGATAGAAAACATTCGGTACTTC. J is TRBJ2-4 and V is TRBV5-1; D is undetermined. This CDR3 region has 15 residues. Germline CDR1 and CDR2: SGHRS and YFSETQ.

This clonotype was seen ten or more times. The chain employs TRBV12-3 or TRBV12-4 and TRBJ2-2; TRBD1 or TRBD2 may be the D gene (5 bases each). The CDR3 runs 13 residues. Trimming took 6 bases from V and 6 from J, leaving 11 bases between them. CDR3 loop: CASSLRGAGELFF. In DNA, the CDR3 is TGTGCCAGCAGCCTAAGAGGGGCCGGGGAGCTGTTTTTT.

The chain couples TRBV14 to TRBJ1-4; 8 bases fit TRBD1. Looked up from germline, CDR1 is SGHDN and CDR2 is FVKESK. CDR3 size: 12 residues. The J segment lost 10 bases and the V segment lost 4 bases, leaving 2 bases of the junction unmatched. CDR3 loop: CASSPDRVKLFF. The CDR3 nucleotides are TGTGCCAGCAGCCCGGACAGGGTAAAACTGTTTTTT. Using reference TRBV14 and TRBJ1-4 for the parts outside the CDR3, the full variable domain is EAGVTQFPSHSVIEKGQTVTLRCDPISGHDNLYWYRRVMGKEIKFLLHFVKESKQDESGMPNNRFLAERTGGTYSTLKVQPAELEDSGVYFCASSPDRVKLFFGSGTQLSVL.